The 3 T cell receptor beta chains presented below share a single source sample, sequenced in a study of T cell repertoires in cytomegalovirus infection. One entry per CDR3 protein results from TCRdb running MiXCR on the reads. The sample records some 220,000 distinct CDR3 sequences, roughly 6.5% being singletons. Source material: PBMCs. These receptors originate from a human donor in good health (CMV status not recorded). Some clones in this sample may be carry-over from other donors' samples.

This clonotype has at least ten counts. CDR3 loop: CASSRGPQETQYF. DNA of the CDR3: TGCGCCAGCAGCCGAGGGCCCCAAGAGACCCAGTACTTC. The V call is TRBV5-1, the J call TRBJ2-5; TRBD2 might be the D (5 bases). The CDR3 loop spans 13 amino acids. Germline-derived CDR1 and CDR2 are SGHRS and YFSETQ. Trimming removed 4 bases from V and 1 base from J, with 8 bases in between. The full variable domain, its missing parts supplied by reference TRBV5-1 and TRBJ2-5, is KAGVTQTPRYLIKTRGQQVTLSCSPISGHRSVSWYQQTPGQGLQFLFEYFSETQRNKGNFPGRFSGRQFSNSRSEMNVSTLELGDSALYLCASSRGPQETQYFGPGTRLLVL.

This clonotype occurred a few times. The genes are TRBV20-1 and TRBJ2-2; possible D gene TRBD2, 6 bases. CDR3 length: 15 amino acids. The V gene's germline CDR1 is DFQATT and CDR2 SNEGSKA (reference sequence). V lost 0 bases to trimming and J lost 1 base, with 9 bases between them. The CDR3 coding sequence is TGCAGTGCTAGAGATGGGCGGGGGAACACCGGGGAGCTGTTTTTT. It codes for CSARDGRGNTGELFF.

This clonotype was picked up many times. The chain links TRBV7-2 to TRBJ2-1; 7 nucleotides match TRBD2. Unmatched junction bases numbered 10, after V lost 5 bases and J lost 6 bases. This CDR3 is 15 amino acids long. Per the germline V gene, CDR1 is SGHTA and CDR2 is FQGNSA. In DNA, the CDR3 is TGTGCCAGCAGCCCTCAGGCCCTAGCGGCCAATGAGCAGTTCTTC. Translating gives CASSPQALAANEQFF.